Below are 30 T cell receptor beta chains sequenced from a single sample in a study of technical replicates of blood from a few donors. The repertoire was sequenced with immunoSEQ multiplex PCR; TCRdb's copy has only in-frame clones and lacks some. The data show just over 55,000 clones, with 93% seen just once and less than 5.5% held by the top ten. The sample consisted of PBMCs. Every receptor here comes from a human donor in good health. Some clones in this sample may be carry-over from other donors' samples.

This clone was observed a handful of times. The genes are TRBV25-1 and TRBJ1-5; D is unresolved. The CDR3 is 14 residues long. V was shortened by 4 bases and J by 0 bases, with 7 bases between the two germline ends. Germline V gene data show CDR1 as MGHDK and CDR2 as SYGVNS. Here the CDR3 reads CASSVGGSNQPQHF. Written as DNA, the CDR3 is TGTGCCAGCAGTGTCGGAGGTAGCAATCAGCCCCAGCATTTT.

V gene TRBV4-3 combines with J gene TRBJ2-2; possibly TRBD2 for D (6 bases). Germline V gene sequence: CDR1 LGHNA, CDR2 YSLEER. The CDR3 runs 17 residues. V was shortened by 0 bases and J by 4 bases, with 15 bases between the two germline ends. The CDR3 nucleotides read TGCGCCAGCAGCCAAGAAAGGGCGGGGCGAGGCACCGGGGAGCTGTTTTTT. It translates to CASSQERAGRGTGELFF.

The CDR3 DNA reads as TGTGCCAGCAGCCCTCGCGGGGACGTAACCCTTGGTCCTGAAGCTTTCTTT. Translation gives CASSPRGDVTLGPEAFF. The chain links TRBV9 to TRBJ1-1, with D possibly matching TRBD1 (5 bases). The V and J ends lost 4 bases and 6 bases respectively, with 25 bases between them. This CDR3 contains 17 residues. The germline CDR1 and CDR2 sequences are SGDLS and YYNGEE.

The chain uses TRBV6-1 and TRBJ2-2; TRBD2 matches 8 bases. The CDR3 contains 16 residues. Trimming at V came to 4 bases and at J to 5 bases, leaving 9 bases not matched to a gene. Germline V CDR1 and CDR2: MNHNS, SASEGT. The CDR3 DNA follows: TGTGCCAGCAGTGGAGGGACTAGTAGACGAACCGGGGAGCTGTTTTTT. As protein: CASSGGTSRRTGELFF.

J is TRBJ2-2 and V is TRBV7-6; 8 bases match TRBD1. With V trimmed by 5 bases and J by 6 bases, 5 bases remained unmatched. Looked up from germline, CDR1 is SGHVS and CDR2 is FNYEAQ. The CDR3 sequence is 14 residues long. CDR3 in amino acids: CASSPRQGSGELFF. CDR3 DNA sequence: TGTGCCAGCAGCCCAAGACAGGGGTCCGGGGAGCTGTTTTTT.

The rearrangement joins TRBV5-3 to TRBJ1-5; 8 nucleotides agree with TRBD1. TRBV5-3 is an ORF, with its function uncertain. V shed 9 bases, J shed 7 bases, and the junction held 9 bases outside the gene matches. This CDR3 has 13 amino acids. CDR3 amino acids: CANPGQGRQPQHF. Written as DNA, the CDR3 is TGTGCCAACCCCGGACAGGGCAGGCAGCCCCAGCATTTT.

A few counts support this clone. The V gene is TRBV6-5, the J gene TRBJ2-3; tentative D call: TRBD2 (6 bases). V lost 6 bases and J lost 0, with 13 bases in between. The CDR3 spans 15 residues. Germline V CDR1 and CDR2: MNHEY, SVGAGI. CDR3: CASSLAGTSTDTQYF. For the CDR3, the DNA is TGTGCCAGCAGCCTGGCAGGGACTAGCACAGATACGCAGTATTTT.

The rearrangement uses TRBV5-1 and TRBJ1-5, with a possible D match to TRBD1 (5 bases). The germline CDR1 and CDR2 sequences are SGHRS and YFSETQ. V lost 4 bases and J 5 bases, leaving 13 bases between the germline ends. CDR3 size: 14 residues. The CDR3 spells CASSLLGGDQPQHF. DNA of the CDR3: TGCGCCAGCAGCCTCTTGGGAGGGGATCAGCCCCAGCATTTT.

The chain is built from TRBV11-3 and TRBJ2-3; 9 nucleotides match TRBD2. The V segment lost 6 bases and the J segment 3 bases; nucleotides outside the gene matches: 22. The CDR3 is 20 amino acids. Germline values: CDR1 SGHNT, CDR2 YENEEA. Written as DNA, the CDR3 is TGTGCCAGCAGGGTTCAGCTGCAGGGCGGGAGGGCCTATGTAACAGATACGCAGTATTTT. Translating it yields CASRVQLQGGRAYVTDTQYF.

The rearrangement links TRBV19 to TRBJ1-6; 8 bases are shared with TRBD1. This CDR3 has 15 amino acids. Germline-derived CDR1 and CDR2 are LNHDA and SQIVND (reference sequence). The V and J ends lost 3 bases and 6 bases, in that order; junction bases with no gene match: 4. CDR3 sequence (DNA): TGTGCCAGTAGTATGCCCGACAGGGGTAATTCACCCCTCCACTTT. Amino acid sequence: CASSMPDRGNSPLHF.

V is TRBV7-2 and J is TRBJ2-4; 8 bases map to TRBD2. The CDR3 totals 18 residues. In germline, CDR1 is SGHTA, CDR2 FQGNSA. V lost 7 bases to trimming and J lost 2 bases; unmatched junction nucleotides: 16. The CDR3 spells CASTAGGPTGTSKNIQYF. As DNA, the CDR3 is TGTGCCAGCACCGCGGGGGGCCCGACGGGGACATCCAAAAACATTCAGTACTTC.

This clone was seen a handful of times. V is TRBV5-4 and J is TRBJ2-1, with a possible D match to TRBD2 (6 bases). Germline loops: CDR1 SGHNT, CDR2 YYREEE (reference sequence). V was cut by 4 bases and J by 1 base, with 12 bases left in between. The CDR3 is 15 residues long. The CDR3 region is CASSPDYVSYNEQFF. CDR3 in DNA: TGTGCCAGCAGCCCGGACTACGTATCCTACAATGAGCAGTTCTTC.

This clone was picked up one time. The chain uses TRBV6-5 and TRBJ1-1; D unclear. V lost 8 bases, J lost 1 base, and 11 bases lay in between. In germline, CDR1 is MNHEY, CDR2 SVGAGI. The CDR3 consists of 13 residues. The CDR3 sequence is CASHGMRNTEAFF. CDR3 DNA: TGTGCCAGCCACGGTATGAGGAACACTGAAGCTTTCTTT.

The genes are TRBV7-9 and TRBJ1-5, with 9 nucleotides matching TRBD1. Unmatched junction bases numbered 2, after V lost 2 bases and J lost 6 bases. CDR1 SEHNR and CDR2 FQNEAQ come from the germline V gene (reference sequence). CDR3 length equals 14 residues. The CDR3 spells CASSLTGGGQPQHF. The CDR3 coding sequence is TGTGCCAGCAGCTTAACAGGGGGCGGTCAGCCCCAGCATTTT.

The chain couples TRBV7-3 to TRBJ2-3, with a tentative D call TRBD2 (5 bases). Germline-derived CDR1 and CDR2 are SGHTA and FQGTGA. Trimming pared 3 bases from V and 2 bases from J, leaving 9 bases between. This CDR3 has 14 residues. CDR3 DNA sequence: TGTGCCAGCAGCTTCCGGGATAACACAGATACGCAGTATTTT. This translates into CASSFRDNTDTQYF.

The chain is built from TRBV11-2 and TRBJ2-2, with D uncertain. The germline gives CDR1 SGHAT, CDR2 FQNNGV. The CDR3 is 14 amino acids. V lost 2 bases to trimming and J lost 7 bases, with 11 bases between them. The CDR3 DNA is TGTGCCAGCAGCTTAAATGTATTTATCGGGGAGCTGTTTTTT. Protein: CASSLNVFIGELFF.

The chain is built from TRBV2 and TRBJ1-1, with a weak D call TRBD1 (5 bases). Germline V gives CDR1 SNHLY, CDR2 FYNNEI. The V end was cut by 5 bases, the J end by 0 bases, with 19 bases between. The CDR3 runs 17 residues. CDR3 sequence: CASSPSRQRTMNTEAFF. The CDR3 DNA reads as TGTGCCAGCAGTCCCAGCCGACAGCGAACTATGAACACTGAAGCTTTCTTT.

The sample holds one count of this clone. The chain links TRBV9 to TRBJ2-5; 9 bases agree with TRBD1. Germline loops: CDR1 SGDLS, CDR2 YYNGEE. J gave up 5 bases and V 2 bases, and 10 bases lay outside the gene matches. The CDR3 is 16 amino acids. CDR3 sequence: CASSVQPGQGMETQYF. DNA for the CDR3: TGTGCCAGCAGCGTCCAGCCGGGACAGGGAATGGAGACCCAGTACTTC.

As DNA, the CDR3 is TGCGCCAGCAGCCAAGAGGCTAGCGGAAACACCGGGGAGCTGTTTTTT. This gives the protein CASSQEASGNTGELFF. The chain has TRBV4-3 and TRBJ2-2; the match to TRBD2 covers 7 bases. CDR1 and CDR2 (germline): LGHNA, YSLEER. CDR3 size: 16 residues. The V gene end was trimmed by 0 bases and the J gene end by 2 bases; junction bases not matched to a gene: 3.

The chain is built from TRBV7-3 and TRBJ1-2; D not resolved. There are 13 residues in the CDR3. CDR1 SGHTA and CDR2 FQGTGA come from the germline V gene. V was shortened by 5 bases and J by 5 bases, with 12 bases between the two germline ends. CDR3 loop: CASSIDGYYGYTF. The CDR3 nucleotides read TGTGCCAGCAGCATAGACGGGTATTATGGCTACACCTTC.

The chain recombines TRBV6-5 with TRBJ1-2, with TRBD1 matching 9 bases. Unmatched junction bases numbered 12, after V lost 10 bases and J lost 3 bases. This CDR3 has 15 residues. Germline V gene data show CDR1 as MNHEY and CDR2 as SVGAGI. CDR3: CATTTGRDRDYGYTF. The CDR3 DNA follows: TGTGCCACGACCACTGGCCGGGACAGGGACTATGGCTACACCTTC.

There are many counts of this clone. The CDR3 reads CASSYYSGGQETQYF. In nucleotides, the CDR3 is TGCGCCAGCAGCTACTACAGCGGGGGGCAAGAGACCCAGTACTTC. The rearrangement joins TRBV5-1 to TRBJ2-5, with TRBD2 matching 9 bases. There are 15 residues in the CDR3. V was clipped by 3 bases and J by 2 bases; unmatched bases: 5. Germline-derived CDR1 and CDR2 are SGHRS and YFSETQ.

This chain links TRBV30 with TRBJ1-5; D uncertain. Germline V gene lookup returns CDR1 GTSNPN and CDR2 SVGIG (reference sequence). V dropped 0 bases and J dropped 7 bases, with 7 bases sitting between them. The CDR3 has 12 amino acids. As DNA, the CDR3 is TGTGCCTGGAGTGTTACCGGGCAGCCCCAGCATTTT. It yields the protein CAWSVTGQPQHF.

CDR3 loop: CASSPPGAGSLHF. DNA of the CDR3: TGTGCCAGCAGCCCCCCCGGGGCGGGATCCCTCCACTTT. V usage is TRBV7-9 and J usage is TRBJ1-6; D might be TRBD1 (5 bases). V gave up 5 bases and J gave up 14 bases, with 16 bases separating them. The germline V gene encodes CDR1 SEHNR and CDR2 FQNEAQ (reference sequence). This CDR3 comprises 13 residues.

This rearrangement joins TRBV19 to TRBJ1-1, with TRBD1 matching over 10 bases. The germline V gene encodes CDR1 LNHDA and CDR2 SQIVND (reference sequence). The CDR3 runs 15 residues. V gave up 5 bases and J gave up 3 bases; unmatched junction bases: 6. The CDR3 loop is CASSGAGTGDTEAFF. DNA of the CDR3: TGTGCCAGTAGTGGGGCCGGGACAGGGGACACTGAAGCTTTCTTT.

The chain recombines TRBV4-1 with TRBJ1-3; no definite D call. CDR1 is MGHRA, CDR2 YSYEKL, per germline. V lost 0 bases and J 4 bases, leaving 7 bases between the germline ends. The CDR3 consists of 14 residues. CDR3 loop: CASSQDRGGNTIYF. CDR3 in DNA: TGCGCCAGCAGCCAAGACAGAGGGGGAAACACCATATATTTT.

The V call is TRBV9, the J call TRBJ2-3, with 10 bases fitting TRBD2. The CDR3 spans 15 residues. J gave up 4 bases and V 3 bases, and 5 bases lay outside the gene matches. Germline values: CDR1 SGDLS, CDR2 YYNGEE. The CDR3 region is CASSGQRGGSDTQYF. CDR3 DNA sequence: TGTGCCAGCAGCGGACAGCGGGGGGGCTCAGATACGCAGTATTTT.

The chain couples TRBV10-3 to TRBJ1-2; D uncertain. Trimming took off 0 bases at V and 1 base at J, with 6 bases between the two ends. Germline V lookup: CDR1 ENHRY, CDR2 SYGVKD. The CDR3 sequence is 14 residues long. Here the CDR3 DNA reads TGTGCCATCAGTGAGTCGGCCAATAACTATGGCTACACCTTC. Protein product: CAISESANNYGYTF.

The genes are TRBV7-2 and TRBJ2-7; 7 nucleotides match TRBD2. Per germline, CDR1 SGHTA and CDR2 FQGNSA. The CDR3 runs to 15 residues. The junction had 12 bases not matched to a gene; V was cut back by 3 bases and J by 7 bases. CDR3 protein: CASSFGGRATKEQYF. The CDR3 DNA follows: TGTGCCAGCAGCTTCGGGGGGAGGGCCACAAAGGAGCAGTACTTC.

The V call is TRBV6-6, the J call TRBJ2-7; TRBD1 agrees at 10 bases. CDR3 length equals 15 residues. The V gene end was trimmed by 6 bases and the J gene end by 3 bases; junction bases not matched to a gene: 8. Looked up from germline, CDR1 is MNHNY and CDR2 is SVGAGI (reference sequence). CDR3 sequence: CASRGTGDYDYEQYF. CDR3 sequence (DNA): TGTGCCAGCAGGGGGACAGGGGATTATGACTACGAGCAGTACTTC.